This T cell receptor beta chain was recorded in a study of blood T cell repertoires in COVID-19 (dated by TCRdb to 2020 to 2022). At the level of the whole study: Samples from collaborators originated in the United States, Italy and Spain and spanned both the acute and convalescent phases of COVID-19. The material from the prospective study consisted of cDNA or gDNA derived from T cells, B-cell-depleted T cells, or PBMCs. Deeply sampled blood TCRbeta repertoires from subjects exposed to, actively infected with, or recovered from COVID-19 were included in the dataset. The repertoires were released in a freely available public database intended as a resource for research on the immune response to SARS-CoV-2. Samples were obtained from the ongoing ImmuneRACE study (first 160 participants) and from over 1,000 subjects provided by 6 global collaborators. The sample metadata nearly always contained a de-identified subject ID, COVID-19 status, age in years and sex. HLA class I and class II types, where available, came from metadata supplied by the sample provider rather than from assay-based typing. The full study reports these points: The quantity of clinical and demographic metadata differed by source and by participant and was supplied without curation.

On this clone itself: The clone's antigen remains unknown. No per-base quality is available; no much larger clone lies one base away.

Each collaborating institution followed its own protocols to collect whole blood in K2EDTA tubes. Collaborator samples were shipped for TCRbeta analysis as frozen whole blood, isolated PBMCs, or DNA extracted from either sample type. The V and J ends are trimmed by 3 bases and 6 bases, leaving 15 bases between them. The CDR3 numbers 16 residues from cysteine through phenylalanine. Only the CDR3 DNA stays, 48 bases, in frame from base 1. CDR1 and CDR2, per the germline V gene (reference sequence), are LNHNV and YYDKDF. TCRbeta CDR3 regions were amplified from genomic DNA by means of the immunoSEQ Assay, a bias-controlled multiplex PCR. Processing in the source paper ran as follows. Within the assay, amplification of reference gene primers was used to estimate how many nucleated cells each sample contained. To quantify the absolute abundance of each unique TCRbeta CDR3 rearrangement, sequence reads were collapsed and filtered. For each sample, productive Simpson clonality was calculated by taking the square root of Simpson's diversity index across productive rearrangements. What TCRdb holds here is the immuneACCESS table cut down to in-frame rearrangements. Part of the clones is not present; checked against another copy, under half of the missing clones reflect an unresolved V gene, and the others are unexplained. V and J calls and clone size are copied from that table; D and trimming were computed from the DNA. This sample holds over 110,000 clones; approximately 88% were observed only once. The ten largest clones represent around 26% of the sample.

Material: peripheral blood. The chain joins TRBV15 to TRBJ1-6; no D gene is confidently identified. This clonotype was sampled from a human donor in a cohort sampled during active COVID-19. In nucleotide form, the sequence is TGTGCCACCAGCAGGGGAGCTAGTGGTGGTAATTCACCCCTCCACTTT. It encodes CATSRGASGGNSPLHF. The full variable domain, with segments outside the CDR3 supplied by the reference TRBV15 and TRBJ1-6 proteins, appears as DAMVIQNPRYQVTQFGKPVTLSCSQTLNHNVMYWYQQKSSQAPKLLFHYYDKDFNNEADTPDNFQSRRPNTSFCFLDIRSPGLGDTAMYLCATSRGASGGNSPLHFGNGTRLTVT.